This entry lists 5 T cell receptor beta chains sequenced from one sample in a study of cytomegalovirus exposure and HLA in healthy donors. Using immunoSEQ multiplex PCR, the repertoire was profiled, and TCRdb retains in-frame clones only, with some absent. The table shows roughly 150,000 clones, with about 90% occurring only once. Sequenced: PBMCs. These receptors all come from a woman between 18 and 30 years old in good health and CMV-seropositive.

The genes are TRBV10-2 and TRBJ2-7, with a weak D call TRBD2 (6 bases). The CDR3 runs 15 residues. V lost 10 bases and J 4 bases, leaving 23 bases between the germline ends. Looked up from germline, CDR1 is WSHSY and CDR2 is SAAADI. The DNA of the CDR3 is TGCGCCACCCATCCTTCTGGCGGGGCCTTTTACGAGCAGTACTTC. The encoded protein is CATHPSGGAFYEQYF.

This clone is a singleton in its sample. The chain links TRBV27 to TRBJ2-7; 10 bases map to TRBD2. V lost 4 bases to trimming and J lost 5 bases; unmatched junction nucleotides: 11. The length of the CDR3 is 16 residues. The germline V gene encodes CDR1 MNHEY and CDR2 SMNVEV (reference sequence). The CDR3 loop is CASSSEAGGPRDEQYF. CDR3 DNA: TGTGCCAGCAGTTCTGAAGCGGGAGGGCCCCGGGACGAGCAGTACTTC.

This sequence joins TRBV27 and TRBJ2-1; 11 nucleotides line up with TRBD2. The germline CDR1 and CDR2 sequences are MNHEY and SMNVEV (reference sequence). The trim removed 2 bases at V and 8 bases at J, leaving 5 bases unmatched. The CDR3 extends over 15 amino acids. Here the CDR3 reads CASSLTSGRDDEQFF. The CDR3 nucleotides are TGTGCCAGCAGTTTAACTAGCGGGAGAGACGATGAGCAGTTCTTC.

The rearrangement joins TRBV5-4 to TRBJ2-2, with 7 bases identical to TRBD1. Trimming took 4 bases from V and 1 from J; bases not matched to a gene: 1. CDR1 is SGHNT and CDR2 is YYREEE in the germline V gene (reference sequence). The CDR3 has 14 amino acids. The CDR3 loop is CASSRDRNTGELFF. The CDR3 DNA is TGTGCCAGCAGCAGGGACAGGAACACCGGGGAGCTGTTTTTT.

The rearrangement joins TRBV2 to TRBJ1-2, with 11 bases that match TRBD1. Germline V lookup: CDR1 SNHLY, CDR2 FYNNEI. The V gene end was trimmed by 3 bases and the J gene end by 6 bases; junction bases not matched to a gene: 6. The CDR3 extends over 15 amino acids. The CDR3 spells CASSDWGQGVDGYTF. The CDR3 DNA reads as TGTGCCAGCAGTGACTGGGGACAGGGGGTTGATGGCTACACCTTC. Supplemented by reference TRBV2 and TRBJ1-2, the full variable domain reads EPEVTQTPSHQVTQMGQEVILRCVPISNHLYFYWYRQILGQKVEFLVSFYNNEISEKSEIFDDQFSVERPDGSNFTLKIRSTKLEDSAMYFCASSDWGQGVDGYTFGSGTRLTVV.